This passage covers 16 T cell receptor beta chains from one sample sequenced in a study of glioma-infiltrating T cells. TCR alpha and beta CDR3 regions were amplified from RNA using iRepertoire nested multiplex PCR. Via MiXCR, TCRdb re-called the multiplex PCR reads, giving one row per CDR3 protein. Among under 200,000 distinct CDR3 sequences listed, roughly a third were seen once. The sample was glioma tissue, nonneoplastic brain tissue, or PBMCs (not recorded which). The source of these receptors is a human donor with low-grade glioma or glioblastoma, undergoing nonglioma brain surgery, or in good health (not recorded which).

CDR3 DNA sequence: TGTGCCAGCAGCTTCCAGACTAGCGGGACGGTTCAGTACTTC. This translates into CASSFQTSGTVQYF. The chain joins TRBV7-2 to TRBJ2-4, with 11 bases matching TRBD2. Trimming at V came to 3 bases and at J to 11 bases, leaving 6 bases not matched to a gene. Germline V gene data show CDR1 as SGHTA and CDR2 as FQGNSA. The CDR3 spans 14 residues.

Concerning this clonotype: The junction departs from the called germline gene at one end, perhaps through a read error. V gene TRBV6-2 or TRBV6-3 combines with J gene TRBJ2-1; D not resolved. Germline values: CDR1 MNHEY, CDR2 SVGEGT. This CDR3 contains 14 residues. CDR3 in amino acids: CAISYVLPAYEQFF. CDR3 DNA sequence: TGTGCCATCAGTTACGTCCTGCCTGCCTATGAGCAGTTCTTC.

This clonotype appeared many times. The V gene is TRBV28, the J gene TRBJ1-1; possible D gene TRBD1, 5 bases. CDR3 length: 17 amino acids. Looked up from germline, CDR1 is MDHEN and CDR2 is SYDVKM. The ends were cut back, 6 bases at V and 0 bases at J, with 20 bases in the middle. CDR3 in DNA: TGTGCCAGCAGAGGATACAGGTCAAACGTGGTGAACACTGAAGCTTTCTTT. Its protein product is CASRGYRSNVVNTEAFF.

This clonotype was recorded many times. The CDR3 DNA is TGCAGGGTGGCAGGGGGGGACACTGAAGCTTTCTTT. This codes for CRVAGGDTEAFF. The rearrangement uses TRBV29-1 and TRBJ1-1; TRBD1 matches 7 bases. CDR3 length: 12 amino acids. Per germline, CDR1 SQVTM and CDR2 ANQGSEA.

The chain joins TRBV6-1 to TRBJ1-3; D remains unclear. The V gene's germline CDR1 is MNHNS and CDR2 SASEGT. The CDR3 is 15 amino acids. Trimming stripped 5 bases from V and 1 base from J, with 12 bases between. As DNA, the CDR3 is TGTGCCAGCAGTTCAGGAGTTGTGTCTGGAAACACCATATATTTT. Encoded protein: CASSSGVVSGNTIYF.

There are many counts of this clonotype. CDR3 in amino acids: CSARDPLAGINEQFF. The CDR3 coding sequence is TGCAGTGCTAGAGATCCGCTAGCGGGAATCAATGAGCAGTTCTTC. The V and J genes are TRBV20-1 and TRBJ2-1; 9 bases align to TRBD2. The CDR3 consists of 15 residues. CDR1 and CDR2 (germline): DFQATT, SNEGSKA (reference sequence). Trimming took 0 bases from V and 6 from J; bases not matched to a gene: 6.

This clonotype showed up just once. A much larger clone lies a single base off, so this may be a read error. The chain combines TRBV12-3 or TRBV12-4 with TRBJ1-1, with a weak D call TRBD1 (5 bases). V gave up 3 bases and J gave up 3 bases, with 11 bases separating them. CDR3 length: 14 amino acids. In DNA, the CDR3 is TGTGCCAGCAGTTTGGCAGGGATGGACACTGAAGCTTTCTTT. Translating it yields CASSLAGMDTEAFF.

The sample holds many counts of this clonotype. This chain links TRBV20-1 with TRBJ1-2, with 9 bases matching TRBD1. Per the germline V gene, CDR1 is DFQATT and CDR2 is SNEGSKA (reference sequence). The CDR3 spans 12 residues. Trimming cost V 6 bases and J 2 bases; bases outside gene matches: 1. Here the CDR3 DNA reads TGCAGTGCCGGACAGGGGAACTATGGCTACACCTTC. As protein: CSAGQGNYGYTF.

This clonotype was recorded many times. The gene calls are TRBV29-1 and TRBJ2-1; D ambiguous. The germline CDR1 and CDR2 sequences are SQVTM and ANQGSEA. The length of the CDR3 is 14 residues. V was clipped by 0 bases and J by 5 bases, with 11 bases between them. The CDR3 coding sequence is TGCAGCGTTGAAGATCTTACCCGGAACAATGAGCAGTTCTTC. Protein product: CSVEDLTRNNEQFF.

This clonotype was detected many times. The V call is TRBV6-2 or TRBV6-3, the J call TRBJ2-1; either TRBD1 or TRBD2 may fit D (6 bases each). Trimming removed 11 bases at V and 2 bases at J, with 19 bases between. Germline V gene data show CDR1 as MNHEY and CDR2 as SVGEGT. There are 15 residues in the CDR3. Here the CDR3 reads CAGLRGRRTYNEQFF. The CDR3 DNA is TGTGCCGGCCTACGGGGGCGGAGAACCTACAATGAGCAGTTCTTC.

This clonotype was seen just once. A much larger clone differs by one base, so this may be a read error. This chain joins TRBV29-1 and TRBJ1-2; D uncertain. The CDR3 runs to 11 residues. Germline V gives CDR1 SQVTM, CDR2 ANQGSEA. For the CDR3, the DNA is TGCAGCGTTGAGGGAAACTATAGCTACACCTTC. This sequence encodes CSVEGNYSYTF.

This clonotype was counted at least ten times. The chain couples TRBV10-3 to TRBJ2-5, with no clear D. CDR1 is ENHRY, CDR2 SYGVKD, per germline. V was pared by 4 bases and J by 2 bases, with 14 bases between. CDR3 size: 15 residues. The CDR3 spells CAISVSGSGQETQYF. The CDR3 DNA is TGTGCCATCAGTGTCTCTGGGTCAGGACAAGAGACCCAGTACTTC.

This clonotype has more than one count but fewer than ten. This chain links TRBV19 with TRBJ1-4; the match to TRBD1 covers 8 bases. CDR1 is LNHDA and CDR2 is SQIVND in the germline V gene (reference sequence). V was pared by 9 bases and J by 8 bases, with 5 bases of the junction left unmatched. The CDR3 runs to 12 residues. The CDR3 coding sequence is TGTGCCAGCGGACAGGGCGGGGAAAAACTGTTTTTT. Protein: CASGQGGEKLFF. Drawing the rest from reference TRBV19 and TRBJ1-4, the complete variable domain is DGGITQSPKYLFRKEGQNVTLSCEQNLNHDAMYWYRQDPGQGLRLIYYSQIVNDFQKGDIAEGYSVSREKKESFPLTVTSAQKNPTAFYLCASGQGGEKLFFGSGTQLSVL.

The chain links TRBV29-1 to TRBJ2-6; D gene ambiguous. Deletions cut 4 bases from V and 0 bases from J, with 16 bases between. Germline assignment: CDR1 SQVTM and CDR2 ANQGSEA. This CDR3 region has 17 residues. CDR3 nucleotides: TGCAGCGTTGTAGGGCAAAGGCAAGCCTCTGGGGCCAACGTCCTGACTTTC. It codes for CSVVGQRQASGANVLTF.

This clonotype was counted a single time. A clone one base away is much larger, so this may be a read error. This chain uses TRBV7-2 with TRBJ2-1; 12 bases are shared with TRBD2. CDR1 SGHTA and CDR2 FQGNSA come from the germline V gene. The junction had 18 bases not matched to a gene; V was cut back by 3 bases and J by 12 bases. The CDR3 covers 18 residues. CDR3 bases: TGTGCCAGCAGCTTTTACACGATGACTAGCGGGAGAAACTTTGGGCAGTTCTTC. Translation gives CASSFYTMTSGRNFGQFF.

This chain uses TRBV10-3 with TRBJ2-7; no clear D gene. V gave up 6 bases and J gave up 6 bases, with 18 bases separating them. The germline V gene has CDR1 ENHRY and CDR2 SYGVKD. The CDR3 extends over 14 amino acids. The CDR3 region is CAIRQEVTEVEQYF. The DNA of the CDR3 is TGTGCCATCAGGCAAGAGGTAACAGAGGTCGAGCAGTACTTC.